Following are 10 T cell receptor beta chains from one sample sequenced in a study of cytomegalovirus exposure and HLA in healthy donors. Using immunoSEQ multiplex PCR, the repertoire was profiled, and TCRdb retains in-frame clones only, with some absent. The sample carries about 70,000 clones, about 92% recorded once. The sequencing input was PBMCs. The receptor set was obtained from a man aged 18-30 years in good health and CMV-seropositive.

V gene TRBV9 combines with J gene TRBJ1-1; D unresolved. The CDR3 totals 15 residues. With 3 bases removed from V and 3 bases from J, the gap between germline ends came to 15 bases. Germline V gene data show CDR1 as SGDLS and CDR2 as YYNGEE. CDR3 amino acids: CASSGESGFHTEAFF. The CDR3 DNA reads TGTGCCAGCAGCGGCGAATCCGGGTTCCACACTGAAGCTTTCTTT.

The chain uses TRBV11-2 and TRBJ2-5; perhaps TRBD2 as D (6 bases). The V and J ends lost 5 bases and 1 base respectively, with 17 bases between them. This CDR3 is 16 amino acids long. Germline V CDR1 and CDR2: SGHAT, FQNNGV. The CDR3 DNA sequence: TGTGCCAGCAGCGGGGGGTTAGGGTCCCCCCAAGAGACCCAGTACTTC. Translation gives CASSGGLGSPQETQYF. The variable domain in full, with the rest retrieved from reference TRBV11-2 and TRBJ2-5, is EAGVAQSPRYKIIEKRQSVAFWCNPISGHATLYWYQQILGQGPKLLIQFQNNGVVDDSQLPKDRFSAERLKGVDSTLKIQPAKLEDSAVYLCASSGGLGSPQETQYFGPGTRLLVL.

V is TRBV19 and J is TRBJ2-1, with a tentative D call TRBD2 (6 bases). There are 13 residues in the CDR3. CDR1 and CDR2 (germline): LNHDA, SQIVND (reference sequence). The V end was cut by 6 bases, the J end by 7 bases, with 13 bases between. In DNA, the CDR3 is TGTGCCAGTAGGACTAGGGGTAGGAATGAGCAGTTCTTC. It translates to CASRTRGRNEQFF.

CDR3 nucleotide sequence: TGCAGCGTTGAAGGACTGTGGGACAGGGGTGGAGAGACCCAGTACTTC. This gives the protein CSVEGLWDRGGETQYF. The chain joins TRBV29-1 to TRBJ2-5; 10 bases map to TRBD1. There are 16 residues in the CDR3. Germline V gene sequence: CDR1 SQVTM, CDR2 ANQGSEA. After removal of 1 base from V and 4 bases from J, the junction contained 9 bases not matched to a gene. The whole variable domain, filled in from reference TRBV29-1 and TRBJ2-5, reads SAVISQKPSRDICQRGTSLTIQCQVDSQVTMMFWYRQQPGQSLTLIATANQGSEATYESGFVIDKFPISRPNLTFSTLTVSNMSPEDSSIYLCSVEGLWDRGGETQYFGPGTRLLVL.

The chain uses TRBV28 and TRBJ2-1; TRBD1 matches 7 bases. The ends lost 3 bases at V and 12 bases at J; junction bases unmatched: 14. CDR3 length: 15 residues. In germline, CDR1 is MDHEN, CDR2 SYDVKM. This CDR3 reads CASSFASGQTPWQFF. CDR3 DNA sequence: TGTGCCAGCAGTTTTGCCTCGGGACAGACCCCTTGGCAGTTCTTC.

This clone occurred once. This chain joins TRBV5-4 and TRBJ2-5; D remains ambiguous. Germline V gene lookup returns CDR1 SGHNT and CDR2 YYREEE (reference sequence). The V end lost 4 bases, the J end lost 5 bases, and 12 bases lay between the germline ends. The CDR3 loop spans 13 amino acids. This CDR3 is CASSRGNGETQYF. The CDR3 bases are TGTGCCAGCAGCCGCGGTAATGGGGAGACCCAGTACTTC.

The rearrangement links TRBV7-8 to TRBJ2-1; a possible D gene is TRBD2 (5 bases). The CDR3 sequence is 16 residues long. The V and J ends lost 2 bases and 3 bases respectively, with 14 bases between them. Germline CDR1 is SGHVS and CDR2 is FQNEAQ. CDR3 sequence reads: CASSLSASSIYNEQFF. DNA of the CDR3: TGTGCCAGCAGCTTATCGGCTAGCTCCATCTACAATGAGCAGTTCTTC. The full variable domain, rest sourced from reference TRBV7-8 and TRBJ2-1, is GAGVSQSPRYKVAKRGQDVALRCDPISGHVSLFWYQQALGQGPEFLTYFQNEAQLDKSGLPSDRFFAERPEGSVSTLKIQRTQQEDSAVYLCASSLSASSIYNEQFFGPGTRLTVL.

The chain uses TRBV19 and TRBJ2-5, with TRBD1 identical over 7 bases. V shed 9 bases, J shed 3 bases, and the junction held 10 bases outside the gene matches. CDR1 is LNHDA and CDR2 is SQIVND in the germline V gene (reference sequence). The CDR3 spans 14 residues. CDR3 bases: TGTGCCAGCACCCGAGGGGGCTCAGAAGAGACCCAGTACTTC. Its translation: CASTRGGSEETQYF.

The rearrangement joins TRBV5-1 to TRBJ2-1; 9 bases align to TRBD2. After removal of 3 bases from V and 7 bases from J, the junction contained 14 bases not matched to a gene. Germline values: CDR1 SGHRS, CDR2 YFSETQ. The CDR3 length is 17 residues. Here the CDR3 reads CASSSQGTSFDLNEQFF. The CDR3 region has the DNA TGCGCCAGCAGCTCCCAGGGGACTAGCTTTGATCTTAATGAGCAGTTCTTC.

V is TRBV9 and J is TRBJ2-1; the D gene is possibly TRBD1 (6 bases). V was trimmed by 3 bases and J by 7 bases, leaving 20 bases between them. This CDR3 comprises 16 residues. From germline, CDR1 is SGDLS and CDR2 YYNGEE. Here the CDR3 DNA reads TGTGCCAGCAGCGGAGCCCTTAACAGGGTTAGTAATGAGCAGTTCTTC. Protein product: CASSGALNRVSNEQFF.